Given below is one TCR beta chain in context. The sample belongs to a study of T-cell reconstitution after alpha-beta-depleted transplantation in children. The CDR3 sequence is 13 residues long. Trimming stripped 1 base from V and 5 bases from J, with 9 bases between. The germline V gene encodes CDR1 SGHTA and CDR2 FQGNSA. Unique molecular identifiers were incorporated into the prepared TCRbeta library. Each CDR3 protein is one row after TCRdb ran MiXCR on the PCR reads. The sample yields 6,500 to 9,000 distinct CDR3 sequences, under 20% seen once. The gene calls are TRBV7-2 and TRBJ2-7; D may be TRBD2 (5 bases). The clonotype originates from a girl under two years old who had a stem cell transplant for combined immunodeficiency, so the T cells may come from the graft donor. The sequencing here drew on PBMCs, mostly from graft donor cells, taken 60 days after TCRalphabeta/CD19-depleted stem cell transplant. The CDR3, as DNA: TGTGCCAGCAGCTTAGTTCCGGGGAACGAGCAGTACTTC. As protein: CASSLVPGNEQYF.